One and the same sample provided the 5 T cell receptor beta chains below, sequenced in a study of OX40 agonist ivuxolimab in advanced cancers. Clones were sequenced by immunoSEQ multiplex PCR, and TCRdb holds only the in-frame ones, with some missing. The repertoire holds some 98,000 clones, with roughly nine tenths as singletons. Sequenced here: CD4+ or CD8+ T cells sorted from blood, sampled in a trial of the OX40 agonist ivuxolimab. The receptors were sampled from an adult with an advanced solid tumor such as melanoma, head and neck, liver or kidney cancer.

J is TRBJ1-6 and V is TRBV6-5; possibly TRBD1 for D (6 bases). V lost 6 bases, J lost 7 bases, and 16 bases lay in between. The CDR3 loop spans 15 amino acids. Per germline, CDR1 MNHEY and CDR2 SVGAGI. CDR3 loop: CASRSANRANSPLHF. DNA for the CDR3: TGTGCCAGCAGATCCGCCAACAGGGCGAATTCACCCCTCCACTTT.

The chain is built from TRBV6-1 and TRBJ2-3, with TRBD2 matching 7 bases. The CDR3 totals 16 residues. With 4 bases clipped from V and 2 bases from J, the junction kept 9 bases outside the gene matches. The V gene's germline CDR1 is MNHNS and CDR2 SASEGT. This CDR3 is CASSAVGRGFTDTQYF. Written as DNA, the CDR3 is TGTGCCAGCAGTGCGGTTGGGCGGGGGTTCACAGATACGCAGTATTTT.

The V and J genes are TRBV30 and TRBJ2-5; TRBD2 matches 10 bases. Trimming cost V 0 bases and J 5 bases; bases outside gene matches: 6. CDR1 and CDR2 (germline): GTSNPN, SVGIG (reference sequence). The CDR3 extends over 15 amino acids. In DNA, the CDR3 is TGTGCCTGGAGTGTGGGGCTAGCGGGAGTGGAGACCCAGTACTTC. Its protein is CAWSVGLAGVETQYF.

This rearrangement joins TRBV11-1 to TRBJ2-3; D may be TRBD1 (6 bases). V shed 1 base and J shed 3 bases, with 11 bases lying between them. From germline, CDR1 is SGHAT and CDR2 FQDESV (reference sequence). The CDR3 loop spans 15 amino acids. CDR3 sequence (DNA): TGTGCCAGCAGCTTAGGGCTGGGGGCGACAGATACGCAGTATTTT. It specifies CASSLGLGATDTQYF.

This chain uses TRBV7-9 with TRBJ1-3; D unresolved. The germline CDR1 and CDR2 sequences are SEHNR and FQNEAQ (reference sequence). The CDR3 loop spans 15 amino acids. V lost 2 bases and J 0 bases, leaving 8 bases between the germline ends. CDR3 DNA sequence: TGTGCCAGCAGCTTATCCGGAATCTCTGGAAACACCATATATTTT. Its protein product is CASSLSGISGNTIYF.